The rows below give T cell receptor beta chains drawn from one sample of a study of blood T cell repertoires in COVID-19. The method was immunoSEQ multiplex PCR; TCRdb's version includes in-frame clones alone and lacks a portion of them. The table has around 150,000 clones, approximately 91% seen once. The sample consisted of peripheral blood. The receptors stem from a man in his forties or fifties with active or convalescent COVID-19. The CDR3 runs from the conserved cysteine through the conserved F or W. The order of the fields is V gene, J gene, CDR3 protein.

v_call: TRBV19; j_call: TRBJ1-1; cdr3_aa: CASIPGPGRKNTEAFF
v_call: TRBV28; j_call: TRBJ1-6; cdr3_aa: CASTQRGIGSPLHF
v_call: TRBV28; j_call: TRBJ2-4; cdr3_aa: CASSLTSGRAHF
v_call: TRBV5-8; j_call: TRBJ2-7; cdr3_aa: CASSPELAGRNEQYF
v_call: TRBV6-5; j_call: TRBJ2-3; cdr3_aa: CASSYFGTGYTDTQYF
v_call: TRBV29-1; j_call: TRBJ2-7; cdr3_aa: CSAGPGLAAYEQYF
v_call: TRBV7-2; j_call: TRBJ2-1; cdr3_aa: CASSGRQGQPYNEQFF
v_call: TRBV2; j_call: TRBJ2-7; cdr3_aa: CASRPGQGVPYEQYF
v_call: TRBV5-4; j_call: TRBJ2-7; cdr3_aa: CASSPAGIFYEQYF
v_call: TRBV7-9; j_call: TRBJ2-6; cdr3_aa: CASSLPGSGANVLTF
v_call: TRBV5-1; j_call: TRBJ2-7; cdr3_aa: CASSGTTSGPTYEQYF